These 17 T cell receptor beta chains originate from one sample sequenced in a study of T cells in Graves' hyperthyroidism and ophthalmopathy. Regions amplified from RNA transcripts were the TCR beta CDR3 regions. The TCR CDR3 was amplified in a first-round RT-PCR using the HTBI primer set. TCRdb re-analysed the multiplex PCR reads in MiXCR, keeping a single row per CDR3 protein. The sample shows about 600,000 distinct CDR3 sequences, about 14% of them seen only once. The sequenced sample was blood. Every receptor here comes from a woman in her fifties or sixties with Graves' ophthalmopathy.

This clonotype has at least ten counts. CDR3: CASPDRPYTEAFF. The CDR3 DNA sequence: TGTGCCAGCCCAGACAGGCCGTACACTGAAGCTTTCTTT. The chain has TRBV7-2 and TRBJ1-1; TRBD1 might be the D (6 bases). Between the trimmed V and J ends, which lost 8 bases and 3 bases, there was a span of 13 bases. Germline CDR1 SGHTA, CDR2 FQGNSA. This CDR3 region has 13 residues.

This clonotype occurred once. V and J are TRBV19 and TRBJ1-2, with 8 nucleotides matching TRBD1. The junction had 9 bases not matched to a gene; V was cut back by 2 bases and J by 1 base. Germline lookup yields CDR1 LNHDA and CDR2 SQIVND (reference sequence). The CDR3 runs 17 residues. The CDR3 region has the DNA TGTGCCAGTAGTATACCATGGGACAGGAGGAATAACTATGGCTACACCTTC. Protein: CASSIPWDRRNNYGYTF. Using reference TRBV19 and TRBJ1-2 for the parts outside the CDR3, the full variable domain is DGGITQSPKYLFRKEGQNVTLSCEQNLNHDAMYWYRQDPGQGLRLIYYSQIVNDFQKGDIAEGYSVSREKKESFPLTVTSAQKNPTAFYLCASSIPWDRRNNYGYTFGSGTRLTVV.

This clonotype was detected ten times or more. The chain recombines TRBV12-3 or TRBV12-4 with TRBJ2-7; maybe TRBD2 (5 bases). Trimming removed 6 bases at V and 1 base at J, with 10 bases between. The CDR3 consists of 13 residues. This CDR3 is CASRQGRSYEQYF. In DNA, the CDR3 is TGTGCCAGCAGACAAGGGAGATCCTACGAGCAGTACTTC.

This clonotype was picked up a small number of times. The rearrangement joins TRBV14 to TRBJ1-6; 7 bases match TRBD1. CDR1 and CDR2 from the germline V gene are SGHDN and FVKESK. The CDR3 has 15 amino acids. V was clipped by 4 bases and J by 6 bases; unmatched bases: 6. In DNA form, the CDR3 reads TGTGCCAGCAGCCGGACAGGAGGGGGTAATTCACCCCTCCACTTT. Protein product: CASSRTGGGNSPLHF. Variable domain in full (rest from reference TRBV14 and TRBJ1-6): EAGVTQFPSHSVIEKGQTVTLRCDPISGHDNLYWYRRVMGKEIKFLLHFVKESKQDESGMPNNRFLAERTGGTYSTLKVQPAELEDSGVYFCASSRTGGGNSPLHFGNGTRLTVT.

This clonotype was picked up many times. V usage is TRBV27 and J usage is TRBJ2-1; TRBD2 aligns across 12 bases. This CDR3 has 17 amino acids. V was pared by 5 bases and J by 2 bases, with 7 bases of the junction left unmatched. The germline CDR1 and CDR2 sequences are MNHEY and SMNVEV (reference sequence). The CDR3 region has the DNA TGTGCCAGCAGTCCGCGGACTAGCGGGGAACCCTACAATGAGCAGTTCTTC. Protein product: CASSPRTSGEPYNEQFF.

The CDR3 protein is CASSLYSSRSVYEQYF. Here the CDR3 DNA reads TGTGCCAGCAGTTTATATTCCTCACGTTCGGTCTACGAGCAGTACTTC. The chain combines TRBV27 with TRBJ2-7; D gene ambiguous. Trimming removed 1 base at V and 3 bases at J, with 16 bases between. Germline CDR1 and CDR2: MNHEY and SMNVEV (reference sequence). This CDR3 is built from 16 residues.

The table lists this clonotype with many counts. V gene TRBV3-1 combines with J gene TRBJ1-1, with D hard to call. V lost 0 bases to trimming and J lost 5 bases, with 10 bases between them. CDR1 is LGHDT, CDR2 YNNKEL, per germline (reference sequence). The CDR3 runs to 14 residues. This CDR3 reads CASSQDLVSTEAFF. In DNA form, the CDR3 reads TGTGCCAGCAGCCAAGATTTGGTATCAACTGAAGCTTTCTTT.

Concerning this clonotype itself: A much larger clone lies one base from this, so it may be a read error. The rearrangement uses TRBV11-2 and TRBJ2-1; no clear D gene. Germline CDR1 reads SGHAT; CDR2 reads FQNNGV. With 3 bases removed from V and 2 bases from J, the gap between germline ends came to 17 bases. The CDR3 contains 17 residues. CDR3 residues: CASSFPPTGDAYNEQFF. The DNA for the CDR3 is TGTGCCAGCAGCTTCCCCCCGACTGGCGACGCCTACAATGAGCAGTTCTTC.

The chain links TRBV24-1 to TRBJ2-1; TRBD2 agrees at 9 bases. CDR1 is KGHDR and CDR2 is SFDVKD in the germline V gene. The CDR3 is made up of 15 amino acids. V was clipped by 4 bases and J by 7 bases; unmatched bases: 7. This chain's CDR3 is CATSDSGTSINEQFF. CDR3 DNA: TGTGCCACCAGTGACTCCGGGACTAGCATTAATGAGCAGTTCTTC.

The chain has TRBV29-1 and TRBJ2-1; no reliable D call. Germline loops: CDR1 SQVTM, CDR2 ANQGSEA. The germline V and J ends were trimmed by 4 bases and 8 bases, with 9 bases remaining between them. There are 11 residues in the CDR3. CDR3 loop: CSVGRLHEQFF. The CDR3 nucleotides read TGCAGCGTTGGACGGCTGCATGAGCAGTTCTTC.

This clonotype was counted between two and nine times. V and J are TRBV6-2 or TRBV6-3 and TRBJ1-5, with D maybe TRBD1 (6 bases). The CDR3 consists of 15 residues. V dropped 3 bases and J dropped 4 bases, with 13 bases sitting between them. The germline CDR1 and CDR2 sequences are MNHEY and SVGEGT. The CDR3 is CASSYLDSLNQPQHF. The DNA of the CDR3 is TGTGCCAGCAGTTATCTGGACAGTCTAAATCAGCCCCAGCATTTT.

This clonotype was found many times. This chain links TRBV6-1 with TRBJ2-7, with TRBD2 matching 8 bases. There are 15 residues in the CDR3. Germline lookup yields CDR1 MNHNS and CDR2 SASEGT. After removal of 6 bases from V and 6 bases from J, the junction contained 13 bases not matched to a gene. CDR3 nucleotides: TGTGCCAGCAGCTTAAGAGCAGCGGGAGCGTCCGAGCAGTACTTC. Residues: CASSLRAAGASEQYF.

Here the CDR3 DNA reads TGTGCCAGTACCGACGGCGAGGGGTCTCGTGGAAACACCATATATTTT. It encodes CASTDGEGSRGNTIYF. The V and J genes are TRBV19 and TRBJ1-3; a weak D match, TRBD1 (5 bases). V was clipped by 7 bases and J by 3 bases, with 19 bases between them. This CDR3 spans 16 amino acids. Germline loops: CDR1 LNHDA, CDR2 SQIVND (reference sequence).

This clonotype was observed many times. The CDR3 DNA sequence: TGTGCCAGCAGTTACGTTCAGGGGTTCGAAGCTTTCTTT. Amino acids: CASSYVQGFEAFF. The V and J genes are TRBV6-5 and TRBJ1-1, with a weak D call TRBD1 (6 bases). V was cut by 2 bases and J by 8 bases, with 12 bases left in between. CDR1 and CDR2 from the germline V gene are MNHEY and SVGAGI. The CDR3 length is 13 residues.

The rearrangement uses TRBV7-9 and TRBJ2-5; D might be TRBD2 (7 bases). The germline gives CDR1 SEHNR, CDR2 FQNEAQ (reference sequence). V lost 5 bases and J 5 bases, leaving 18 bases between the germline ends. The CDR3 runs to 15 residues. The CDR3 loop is CASSPIGGRLETQYF. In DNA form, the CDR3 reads TGTGCCAGCAGCCCAATCGGGGGGCGCCTCGAGACCCAGTACTTC.

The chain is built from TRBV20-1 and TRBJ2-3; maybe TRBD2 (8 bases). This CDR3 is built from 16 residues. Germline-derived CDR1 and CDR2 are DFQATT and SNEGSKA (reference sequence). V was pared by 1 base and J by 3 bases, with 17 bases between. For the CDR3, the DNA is TGCAGTGCTAGAGGGAGCGGGGGACAGTTGACAGATACGCAGTATTTT. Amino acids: CSARGSGGQLTDTQYF.

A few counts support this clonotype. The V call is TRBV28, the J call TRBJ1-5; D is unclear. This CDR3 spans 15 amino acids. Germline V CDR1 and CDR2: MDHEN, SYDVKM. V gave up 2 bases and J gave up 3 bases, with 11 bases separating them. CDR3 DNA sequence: TGTGCCAGCAGTTTAAACAGTGCCCCCAATCAGCCCCAGCATTTT. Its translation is CASSLNSAPNQPQHF.